Listed below are T cell receptor beta chains from one sample, sequenced in a study of cytomegalovirus exposure and HLA in healthy donors. TCRdb's table, derived via immunoSEQ multiplex PCR, lists solely in-frame clones and lacks some. The sample lists 150,000 to 200,000 clones, about four fifths seen once, with more than 4% in the top ten. Material for sequencing was PBMCs. All receptors come from a girl between 10 and 17 years old in good health and CMV-seropositive. Both conserved end residues are part of each CDR3. Fields, in order: J gene, V gene, CDR3 protein.

j_gene: TRBJ1-1
v_gene: TRBV7-9
CDR3aa: CASSLGDEAFF

j_gene: TRBJ2-7
v_gene: TRBV29-1
CDR3aa: CSVGGAGGKYF

j_gene: TRBJ2-3
v_gene: TRBV11-3
CDR3aa: CASSLIRDRVGADTQYF

j_gene: TRBJ1-1
v_gene: TRBV27
CDR3aa: CASSLLDRGGTEAFF

j_gene: TRBJ1-1
v_gene: TRBV5-8
CDR3aa: CASSSRQANTEAFF

j_gene: TRBJ1-1
v_gene: TRBV5-1
CDR3aa: CASSRGDRGNTEAFF

j_gene: TRBJ1-1
v_gene: TRBV19
CDR3aa: CASSPRGLRTEAFF

j_gene: TRBJ1-6
v_gene: TRBV19
CDR3aa: CASSTKGGSNSPLHF

j_gene: TRBJ1-2
v_gene: TRBV29-1
CDR3aa: CSTSEDRGYTF

j_gene: TRBJ2-2
v_gene: TRBV5-4
CDR3aa: CASSSGGPGEPFF

j_gene: TRBJ1-5
v_gene: TRBV19
CDR3aa: CASSIVGPQGNQPQHF

j_gene: TRBJ1-1
v_gene: TRBV19
CDR3aa: CASSIDGGGNTEAFF

j_gene: TRBJ2-2
v_gene: TRBV6-5
CDR3aa: CASSYAGGGELFF

j_gene: TRBJ2-7
v_gene: TRBV15
CDR3aa: CATSGKTGAYEQYF

j_gene: TRBJ2-5
v_gene: TRBV5-6
CDR3aa: CASSSARLAGSETQYF

j_gene: TRBJ2-7
v_gene: TRBV19
CDR3aa: CASSYGDSYEQYF

j_gene: TRBJ1-1
v_gene: TRBV4-1
CDR3aa: CASSPQVRTEAFF

j_gene: TRBJ1-2
v_gene: TRBV25-1
CDR3aa: CASRTGYGYTF

j_gene: TRBJ1-1
v_gene: TRBV6-1
CDR3aa: CASEGRGNTEAFF

j_gene: TRBJ1-1
v_gene: TRBV19
CDR3aa: CASSGTAMNTEAFF